These 25 T cell receptor beta chains share one sample of origin, sequenced in a study of T cell responses to AZD1222 COVID-19 vaccine. TCRdb's copy holds only in-frame clones and misses some; the assay was immunoSEQ multiplex PCR. The table shows about 140,000 clones, with 90% to 95% occurring only once. Source: peripheral blood, taken on day 0 of AZD1222 vaccination. All receptors come from an adult in good health.

This clone was seen a few times. V is TRBV7-2 and J is TRBJ2-1; D gene ambiguous. V was cut by 2 bases and J by 7 bases, with 6 bases left in between. This CDR3 spans 12 amino acids. CDR1 SGHTA and CDR2 FQGNSA come from the germline V gene. CDR3 nucleotides: TGTGCCAGCAGCTTACGTAGAAATGAGCAGTTCTTC. Encoded protein: CASSLRRNEQFF.

V usage is TRBV6-1 and J usage is TRBJ1-2, with TRBD1 as a possible D gene (5 bases). Per germline, CDR1 MNHNS and CDR2 SASEGT. With 6 bases removed from V and 5 bases from J, the gap between germline ends came to 13 bases. The CDR3 sequence is 13 residues long. The CDR3 nucleotides read TGTGCCAGCAGCGACCCGACAGTGTATGGCTACACCTTC. Translating gives CASSDPTVYGYTF.

The chain carries TRBV11-3 and TRBJ2-3, with D uncertain. CDR1 is SGHNT and CDR2 is YENEEA in the germline V gene. The CDR3 runs to 15 residues. Trimming shortened V by 2 bases and J by 0 bases, and 9 bases separated the two germline ends. This CDR3 is CASSLCRISTDTQYF. The CDR3 DNA is TGTGCCAGCAGCTTATGTCGGATTAGCACAGATACGCAGTATTTT.

The chain combines TRBV19 with TRBJ2-7, with D tentatively TRBD1 or TRBD2 (5 bases each). CDR1 and CDR2 from the germline V gene are LNHDA and SQIVND (reference sequence). V shed 2 bases and J shed 0 bases, with 14 bases lying between them. CDR3 length: 16 residues. In DNA, the CDR3 is TGTGCCAGTAGTATAACTGGGGGACGGACCTCCTACGAGCAGTACTTC. Translating gives CASSITGGRTSYEQYF.

The rearrangement joins TRBV6-1 to TRBJ2-2; the D is unclear. Trimming took 6 bases from V and 4 from J, leaving 6 bases between them. Per the germline V gene, CDR1 is MNHNS and CDR2 is SASEGT. There are 12 residues in the CDR3. The CDR3 spells CASSRFTGELFF. CDR3 in DNA: TGTGCCAGCAGCCGATTCACCGGGGAGCTGTTTTTT.

The chain employs TRBV9 and TRBJ1-1; D not certain. Trimming stripped 4 bases from V and 1 base from J, with 8 bases between. CDR1 and CDR2 from the germline V gene are SGDLS and YYNGEE. This CDR3 has 13 amino acids. CDR3 bases: TGTGCCAGCAGCATTAGATCGAACACTGAAGCTTTCTTT. Translating gives CASSIRSNTEAFF.

The chain employs TRBV7-6 and TRBJ2-7; 10 bases align to TRBD1. V was pared by 5 bases and J by 6 bases, with 7 bases of the junction left unmatched. The CDR3 contains 14 residues. Germline CDR1 is SGHVS and CDR2 is FNYEAQ. In DNA form, the CDR3 reads TGTGCCAGCAGCCCCGGGACAGGGGAGGTCGAGCAGTACTTC. This gives the protein CASSPGTGEVEQYF.

This clone was observed once. This chain connects TRBV6-5 to TRBJ1-4; the match to TRBD1 covers 8 bases. Germline V gene sequence: CDR1 MNHEY, CDR2 SVGAGI. The junction had 8 bases not matched to a gene; V was cut back by 9 bases and J by 5 bases. The CDR3 sequence is 14 residues long. This chain's CDR3 is CASTRDRQNEKLFF. CDR3 nucleotide sequence: TGTGCCAGTACTAGGGACAGGCAGAATGAAAAACTGTTTTTT.

The chain links TRBV27 to TRBJ2-5, with D possibly matching TRBD2 (7 bases). Trimming stripped 6 bases from V and 7 bases from J, with 21 bases between. Germline-derived CDR1 and CDR2 are MNHEY and SMNVEV (reference sequence). This CDR3 is built from 15 residues. The CDR3 region has the DNA TGTGCCAGCAGGATAGGGGACCCAGGGGAGGGGACCCAGTACTTC. Its translation is CASRIGDPGEGTQYF.

The chain links TRBV3-1 (or the pseudogene TRBV3-2) to TRBJ2-1; 10 bases are shared with TRBD2. The CDR3 sequence is 15 residues long. Germline V CDR1 and CDR2: LGHDT, YNNKEL (reference sequence). Trimming at V came to 4 bases and at J to 4 bases, leaving 4 bases not matched to a gene. CDR3 region: CASSPSGGEYNEQFF. As DNA, the CDR3 is TGTGCCAGCAGCCCGAGCGGGGGGGAATACAATGAGCAGTTCTTC.

The rearrangement uses TRBV2 and TRBJ1-1; D may be TRBD1 (6 bases). Trimming left V 8 bases short and J 1 base short, with 14 bases between. CDR3 size: 14 residues. Germline values: CDR1 SNHLY, CDR2 FYNNEI. In nucleotides, the CDR3 is TGTGCCAGCGTGGACAGCGGGAGGAACACTGAAGCTTTCTTT. Its protein product is CASVDSGRNTEAFF. Based on the CDR3 plus reference TRBV2 and TRBJ1-1, the full variable domain is EPEVTQTPSHQVTQMGQEVILRCVPISNHLYFYWYRQILGQKVEFLVSFYNNEISEKSEIFDDQFSVERPDGSNFTLKIRSTKLEDSAMYFCASVDSGRNTEAFFGQGTRLTVV.

This rearrangement joins TRBV30 to TRBJ1-2; D uncertain. Germline V gene data show CDR1 as GTSNPN and CDR2 as SVGIG (reference sequence). The V end lost 5 bases, the J end lost 6 bases, and 16 bases lay between the germline ends. The CDR3 covers 13 residues. Written as DNA, the CDR3 is TGTGCCTGGGAAAATGAAAATACGGATGGCTACACCTTC. This codes for CAWENENTDGYTF.

The chain carries TRBV6-6 and TRBJ2-7, with TRBD1 identical over 7 bases. The CDR3 is 12 amino acids. The germline CDR1 and CDR2 sequences are MNHNY and SVGAGI (reference sequence). J gave up 6 bases and V 6 bases, and 5 bases lay outside the gene matches. The CDR3 sequence: CASRFGQAEQYF. Written as DNA, the CDR3 is TGTGCCAGCAGATTCGGACAGGCCGAGCAGTACTTC.

This chain connects TRBV28 to TRBJ2-3, with 8 bases fitting TRBD2. Per the germline V gene, CDR1 is MDHEN and CDR2 is SYDVKM. Trimming at V came to 7 bases and at J to 4 bases, leaving 13 bases not matched to a gene. This CDR3 has 16 residues. The CDR3 nucleotides read TGTGCCAGCACCGCGGGGGAAGCGGGAGTTCCAGATACGCAGTATTTT. It yields the protein CASTAGEAGVPDTQYF.

The J gene is TRBJ1-2, the V gene TRBV6-5, with 7 bases aligning to TRBD1. The V and J ends lost 6 bases and 4 bases, in that order; junction bases with no gene match: 5. The CDR3 spans 13 residues. CDR1 and CDR2 (germline): MNHEY, SVGAGI. The CDR3 nucleotides read TGTGCCAGCAGGACAGGGCCCTTCTATGGCTACACCTTC. It yields the protein CASRTGPFYGYTF.

This clone appeared a single time. The rearrangement joins TRBV20-1 to TRBJ2-1; 8 bases align to TRBD1. Germline trimming cut 3 bases from V and 3 bases from J; bases unmatched to any gene: 10. This CDR3 is 16 amino acids long. Germline V gives CDR1 DFQATT, CDR2 SNEGSKA (reference sequence). Written as DNA, the CDR3 is TGCAGTGCTAGTACGGCCGGACAGGGAGGCTACAATGAGCAGTTCTTC. This codes for CSASTAGQGGYNEQFF.

V usage is TRBV7-2 and J usage is TRBJ2-2; tentatively, D is TRBD1 (5 bases). The CDR3 contains 17 residues. Germline CDR1 and CDR2: SGHTA and FQGNSA. V lost 5 bases and J lost 4, with 20 bases in between. The CDR3 here is CASSPNPIGVSTGELFF. The CDR3 bases are TGTGCCAGCAGCCCAAATCCGATAGGGGTTTCCACCGGGGAGCTGTTTTTT. The entire variable domain, with the rest obtained from reference TRBV7-2 and TRBJ2-2, is as follows: GAGVSQSPSNKVTEKGKDVELRCDPISGHTALYWYRQSLGQGLEFLIYFQGNSAPDKSGLPSDRFSAERTGGSVSTLTIQRTQQEDSAVYLCASSPNPIGVSTGELFFGEGSRLTVL.

This sequence joins TRBV2 and TRBJ1-6, with D unclear. This CDR3 is built from 13 residues. V shed 7 bases and J shed 9 bases, with 13 bases lying between them. Germline V gene sequence: CDR1 SNHLY, CDR2 FYNNEI. The CDR3 sequence: CASILDKTSPLHF. The CDR3 region has the DNA TGTGCCAGCATCCTAGACAAAACTTCACCCCTCCACTTT.

This chain uses TRBV7-3 with TRBJ2-3; 7 positions agree with TRBD1. CDR1 is SGHTA and CDR2 is FQGTGA in the germline V gene. The ends lost 5 bases at V and 0 bases at J; junction bases unmatched: 2. This CDR3 comprises 14 residues. The CDR3 here is CASSQGVSTDTQYF. CDR3 bases: TGTGCCAGCAGCCAGGGGGTGAGCACAGATACGCAGTATTTT.

The chain carries TRBV7-3 and TRBJ1-6; no definite D call. The CDR3 runs to 12 residues. Germline V CDR1 and CDR2: SGHTA, FQGTGA. Trimming left V 5 bases short and J 5 bases short, with 4 bases between. The CDR3 DNA reads TGTGCCAGCAGCGTGAATAATTCACCCCTCCACTTT. Translating gives CASSVNNSPLHF.

The chain has TRBV30 and TRBJ2-2; D unresolved. Germline loops: CDR1 GTSNPN, CDR2 SVGIG (reference sequence). The CDR3 covers 11 residues. Trimming took 0 bases from V and 7 from J, leaving 3 bases between them. The CDR3 here is CAWSVNGELFF. Here the CDR3 DNA reads TGTGCCTGGAGTGTAAACGGGGAGCTGTTTTTT.

CDR3 in DNA: TGTGCCAGCTCACCTACCCCGGTAGCTCTCACAGATACGCAGTATTTT. Translating gives CASSPTPVALTDTQYF. V is TRBV18 and J is TRBJ2-3; D gene unclear. Trimming cost V 3 bases and J 2 bases, with 15 bases left between them. Germline V gene lookup returns CDR1 KGHSH and CDR2 LQKENI. The CDR3 is made up of 16 amino acids.

This clone has a single count. The chain is built from TRBV2 and TRBJ2-5; 7 nucleotides match TRBD2. Trimming cost V 9 bases and J 2 bases; bases outside gene matches: 9. CDR3 length: 14 amino acids. The germline CDR1 and CDR2 sequences are SNHLY and FYNNEI. The CDR3 is CASLRASGQETQYF. CDR3 DNA sequence: TGTGCCAGTTTGCGGGCTAGCGGTCAAGAGACCCAGTACTTC.

V and J are TRBV18 and TRBJ2-3, with 11 bases matching TRBD2. The trim removed 5 bases at V and 1 base at J, leaving 2 bases unmatched. This CDR3 has 15 amino acids. Germline V gene data show CDR1 as KGHSH and CDR2 as LQKENI. CDR3 in DNA: TGTGCCAGCTCAGAGACTAGCGGGGGCACAGATACGCAGTATTTT. This encodes CASSETSGGTDTQYF.

J is TRBJ2-5 and V is TRBV12-3 or TRBV12-4; D gene uncertain. V was pared by 3 bases and J by 3 bases, with 8 bases between. This CDR3 is 13 amino acids long. The CDR3 nucleotides read TGTGCCAGCAGTTTCTTAGAGAAAGAGACCCAGTACTTC. This encodes CASSFLEKETQYF.